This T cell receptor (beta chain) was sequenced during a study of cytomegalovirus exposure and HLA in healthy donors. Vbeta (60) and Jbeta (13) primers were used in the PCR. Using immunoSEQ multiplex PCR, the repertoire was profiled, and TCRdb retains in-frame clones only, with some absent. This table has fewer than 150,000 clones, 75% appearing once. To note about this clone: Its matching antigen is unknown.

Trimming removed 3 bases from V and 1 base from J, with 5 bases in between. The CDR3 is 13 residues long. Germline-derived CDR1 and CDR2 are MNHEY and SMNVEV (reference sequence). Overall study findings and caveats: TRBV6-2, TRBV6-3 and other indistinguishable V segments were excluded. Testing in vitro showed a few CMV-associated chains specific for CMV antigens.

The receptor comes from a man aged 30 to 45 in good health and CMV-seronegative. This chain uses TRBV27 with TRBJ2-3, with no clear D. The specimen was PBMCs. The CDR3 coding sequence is TGTGCCAGCAGTTTTCTCCGCACAGATACGCAGTATTTT. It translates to CASSFLRTDTQYF.